The 28 T cell receptor beta chains reported below all come from one sample, sequenced in a study of cytomegalovirus exposure and HLA in healthy donors. The PCR was carried out with 60 Vbeta primers and 13 Jbeta primers. Profiling relied on immunoSEQ multiplex PCR, and the TCRdb table lists in-frame clones only, not all of them. The table records about 150,000 clones, over 60% of them present only once. Specimen: PBMCs. Source of these receptors: a woman aged 40 to 50 in good health and CMV-seronegative.

The chain combines TRBV10-3 with TRBJ1-2, with D unresolved. The CDR3 is 13 residues long. V was trimmed by 6 bases and J by 0 bases, leaving 8 bases between them. Germline V lookup: CDR1 ENHRY, CDR2 SYGVKD. CDR3 sequence (DNA): TGTGCCATCAGGATACAGTCTAACTATGGCTACACCTTC. It yields the protein CAIRIQSNYGYTF.

The chain links TRBV5-1 to TRBJ2-7, with a possible D match to TRBD1 (6 bases). V lost 3 bases, J lost 3 bases, and 10 bases lay in between. The CDR3 is 13 amino acids. CDR1 SGHRS and CDR2 YFSETQ come from the germline V gene. In nucleotides, the CDR3 is TGCGCCAGCAGCTCCGACAGGATCTACGAGCAGTACTTC. Residues: CASSSDRIYEQYF. Full variable domain (rest looked up from reference TRBV5-1 and TRBJ2-7): KAGVTQTPRYLIKTRGQQVTLSCSPISGHRSVSWYQQTPGQGLQFLFEYFSETQRNKGNFPGRFSGRQFSNSRSEMNVSTLELGDSALYLCASSSDRIYEQYFGPGTRLTVT.

This rearrangement joins TRBV6-5 to TRBJ2-2; 7 positions agree with TRBD1. Trimming cost V 5 bases and J 6 bases; bases outside gene matches: 6. The CDR3 consists of 14 residues. Germline CDR1 MNHEY, CDR2 SVGAGI. The CDR3 DNA reads as TGTGCCAGCAGTAATCACAGGGGTCCCGGGGAGCTGTTTTTT. This encodes CASSNHRGPGELFF.

The V and J genes are TRBV5-1 and TRBJ2-1, with 9 positions matching TRBD1. Looked up from germline, CDR1 is SGHRS and CDR2 is YFSETQ. V trimming: 0 bases; J trimming: 9 bases; junction bases outside the gene matches: 7. The CDR3 is 15 amino acids. CDR3 sequence reads: CASSLETGGQGEQFF. The CDR3 nucleotides are TGCGCCAGCAGCTTGGAGACAGGGGGGCAAGGTGAGCAGTTCTTC.

This clone was found once. The V call is TRBV27, the J call TRBJ2-7; 8 bases align to TRBD1. The CDR3 has 13 residues. With V trimmed by 7 bases and J by 3 bases, 5 bases remained unmatched. Germline CDR1 reads MNHEY; CDR2 reads SMNVEV (reference sequence). The CDR3 DNA is TGTGCCAGCATAGACAGGGGTGGCTACGAGCAGTACTTC. Protein product: CASIDRGGYEQYF.

V is TRBV4-2 and J is TRBJ2-7, with 8 bases lining up with TRBD2. From germline, CDR1 is LGHNA and CDR2 YNFKEQ. The ends lost 0 bases at V and 2 bases at J; junction bases unmatched: 6. The CDR3 runs 16 residues. CDR3 in amino acids: CASSQEAAGATYEQYF. In DNA form, the CDR3 reads TGTGCCAGCAGCCAAGAGGCAGCGGGGGCCACCTACGAGCAGTACTTC.

The chain is built from TRBV6-5 and TRBJ1-4; 7 positions match TRBD1. The CDR3 loop spans 14 amino acids. The trim removed 6 bases at V and 0 bases at J, leaving 1 base unmatched. Germline CDR1 reads MNHEY; CDR2 reads SVGAGI. The CDR3 spells CASRGTATNEKLFF. The CDR3 DNA reads TGTGCCAGCAGGGGGACAGCAACTAATGAAAAACTGTTTTTT.

V and J are TRBV28 and TRBJ1-1; TRBD1 agrees at 9 bases. V trimming: 3 bases; J trimming: 9 bases; junction bases outside the gene matches: 8. Germline-derived CDR1 and CDR2 are MDHEN and SYDVKM. CDR3 length: 14 residues. The CDR3 spells CASSLDRGGSKAFF. CDR3 bases: TGTGCCAGCAGTTTGGACAGGGGAGGAAGTAAAGCTTTCTTT.

This CDR3 reads CASRGAGVTDTQYF. The CDR3 DNA is TGCGCCAGCAGAGGGGCGGGGGTCACAGATACGCAGTATTTT. The chain employs TRBV10-2 and TRBJ2-3; TRBD2 agrees at 7 bases. Trimming took 6 bases from V and 2 from J; bases not matched to a gene: 5. Germline V gene data show CDR1 as WSHSY and CDR2 as SAAADI. The CDR3 runs 14 residues.

The chain uses TRBV7-2 and TRBJ2-5, with 9 positions matching TRBD2. V trimming: 8 bases; J trimming: 1 base; junction bases outside the gene matches: 8. Germline V CDR1 and CDR2: SGHTA, FQGNSA. The CDR3 runs 15 residues. The CDR3 bases are TGTGCCAGCGGGGTAGCGGGAGAGCGCCAAGAGACCCAGTACTTC. Amino acids: CASGVAGERQETQYF.

This sequence joins TRBV7-2 and TRBJ1-1, with 7 bases lining up with TRBD1. V shed 0 bases, J shed 1 base, and the junction held 2 bases outside the gene matches. Germline V gives CDR1 SGHTA, CDR2 FQGNSA. The CDR3 sequence is 15 residues long. The DNA of the CDR3 is TGTGCCAGCAGCTTAGCCGGGACAGCGAACACTGAAGCTTTCTTT. This encodes CASSLAGTANTEAFF.

The chain couples TRBV5-1 to TRBJ2-7; 11 bases match TRBD2. After removal of 4 bases from V and 7 bases from J, the junction contained 7 bases not matched to a gene. Looked up from germline, CDR1 is SGHRS and CDR2 is YFSETQ. The CDR3 extends over 14 amino acids. The CDR3 protein is CASSPLAGEGEQYF. The CDR3 bases are TGCGCCAGCAGCCCACTAGCGGGGGAGGGGGAGCAGTACTTC.

V and J are TRBV15 and TRBJ2-3; D gene unclear. The CDR3 length is 15 residues. Germline V gives CDR1 LNHNV, CDR2 YYDKDF (reference sequence). V lost 0 bases to trimming and J lost 0 bases, with 7 bases between them. CDR3 amino acids: CATSRDRVSTDTQYF. Written as DNA, the CDR3 is TGTGCCACCAGCAGAGATCGGGTTAGCACAGATACGCAGTATTTT.

The table lists this clone with a count of one. The CDR3 bases are TGTGCCAGCAGCTTGGTGGAGGGGATGGTCCCCGGGGAGCTGTTTTTT. Its translation: CASSLVEGMVPGELFF. The chain joins TRBV5-4 to TRBJ2-2; D is perhaps TRBD2 (6 bases). The CDR3 runs 16 residues. The germline gives CDR1 SGHNT, CDR2 YYREEE (reference sequence). V was clipped by 0 bases and J by 6 bases, with 15 bases between them.

The V and J genes are TRBV6-5 and TRBJ1-2; perhaps TRBD1 as D (5 bases). The germline V and J ends were trimmed by 2 bases and 2 bases, with 9 bases remaining between them. The CDR3 contains 14 residues. Germline lookup yields CDR1 MNHEY and CDR2 SVGAGI. The CDR3 sequence: CASSYVGQNYGYTF. The CDR3 DNA is TGTGCCAGCAGTTACGTGGGGCAGAACTATGGCTACACCTTC.

This clone has more than one count but fewer than ten. V and J are TRBV25-1 and TRBJ2-7; the match to TRBD1 covers 8 bases. Per germline, CDR1 MGHDK and CDR2 SYGVNS. CDR3 size: 13 residues. V gave up 9 bases and J gave up 2 bases; unmatched junction bases: 6. For the CDR3, the DNA is TGTGCCAGTTCGACGGACAGGGCCTACGAGCAGTACTTC. Translated, it gives CASSTDRAYEQYF.

Of note for this clone: Other DNA sequences in this sample translate to the same CDR3. CDR3: CASSSGQGGETQYF. The CDR3 DNA reads as TGCGCCAGCAGCTCAGGACAGGGTGGAGAGACCCAGTACTTC. This chain links TRBV5-1 with TRBJ2-5, with 8 bases that match TRBD1. The CDR3 spans 14 residues. V lost 3 bases to trimming and J lost 4 bases; unmatched junction nucleotides: 5. Germline loops: CDR1 SGHRS, CDR2 YFSETQ.

The chain joins TRBV6-5 to TRBJ2-1, with D perhaps TRBD1 (7 bases). The CDR3 length is 11 residues. Germline CDR1 reads MNHEY; CDR2 reads SVGAGI. Trimming pared 5 bases from V and 9 bases from J, leaving 8 bases between. The CDR3 protein is CASSQGGEQFF. The CDR3 DNA follows: TGTGCCAGCAGTCAGGGGGGTGAGCAGTTCTTC.

The chain uses TRBV10-1 and TRBJ1-2; 8 bases are shared with TRBD1. Germline CDR1 reads WNHNN; CDR2 reads SYGVQD (reference sequence). This CDR3 has 14 amino acids. Unmatched junction bases numbered 10, after V lost 6 bases and J lost 7 bases. The CDR3 bases are TGCGCCAGCAGCGACAGGGGAGCAGGGAGTGGCTACACCTTC. Encoded protein: CASSDRGAGSGYTF.

This sequence joins TRBV27 and TRBJ1-1; possible D gene TRBD1, 6 bases. Germline V gives CDR1 MNHEY, CDR2 SMNVEV (reference sequence). The CDR3 extends over 13 amino acids. Deletions cut 6 bases from V and 1 base from J, with 9 bases between. CDR3 nucleotide sequence: TGTGCCAGCAGACAGGGCCAGAACACTGAAGCTTTCTTT. It encodes CASRQGQNTEAFF.

The chain joins TRBV2 to TRBJ1-2; 11 nucleotides line up with TRBD1. Germline values: CDR1 SNHLY, CDR2 FYNNEI. The CDR3 sequence is 17 residues long. The V gene end was trimmed by 11 bases and the J gene end by 6 bases; junction bases not matched to a gene: 20. As DNA, the CDR3 is TGTGCCTTACAAACCGGGACAGGGGGTCCCCCGGCCCATGGCTACACCTTC. Translated: CALQTGTGGPPAHGYTF. Looking up the rest from reference TRBV2 and TRBJ1-2 gives the full variable domain: EPEVTQTPSHQVTQMGQEVILRCVPISNHLYFYWYRQILGQKVEFLVSFYNNEISEKSEIFDDQFSVERPDGSNFTLKIRSTKLEDSAMYFCALQTGTGGPPAHGYTFGSGTRLTVV.

The CDR3 DNA reads TGCAGCAGCGGACAGGGAAAGGGTCAGCCCCAGCATTTT. Protein product: CSSGQGKGQPQHF. The chain has TRBV29-1 and TRBJ1-5, with 8 bases that match TRBD1. The CDR3 sequence is 13 residues long. CDR1 SQVTM and CDR2 ANQGSEA come from the germline V gene. Trimming at V came to 8 bases and at J to 6 bases, leaving 9 bases not matched to a gene.

The rearrangement links TRBV5-1 to TRBJ1-1, with D unclear. Trimming cost V 2 bases and J 1 base, with 12 bases left between them. The germline V gene encodes CDR1 SGHRS and CDR2 YFSETQ. The CDR3 covers 15 residues. CDR3 nucleotide sequence: TGCGCCAGCAGCTTCGGGAGCTTGGGGAACACTGAAGCTTTCTTT. Its translation: CASSFGSLGNTEAFF. Full variable domain (remainder filled in from reference TRBV5-1 and TRBJ1-1): KAGVTQTPRYLIKTRGQQVTLSCSPISGHRSVSWYQQTPGQGLQFLFEYFSETQRNKGNFPGRFSGRQFSNSRSEMNVSTLELGDSALYLCASSFGSLGNTEAFFGQGTRLTVV.

This chain joins TRBV6-1 and TRBJ1-1; no clear D gene. The CDR3 length is 15 residues. Trimming took off 1 base at V and 6 bases at J, with 15 bases between the two ends. Germline V gene sequence: CDR1 MNHNS, CDR2 SASEGT. CDR3: CASSEVGGQRAEAFF. Written as DNA, the CDR3 is TGTGCCAGCAGTGAAGTAGGAGGGCAGAGGGCTGAAGCTTTCTTT.

J is TRBJ2-4 and V is TRBV6-5; 8 bases align to TRBD1. Germline values: CDR1 MNHEY, CDR2 SVGAGI. V shed 5 bases, J shed 15 bases, and the junction held 12 bases outside the gene matches. The CDR3 runs to 13 residues. CDR3 in DNA: TGTGCCAGCAGTAACCCGGGACAGGCGGATTTGTACTTC. Encoded protein: CASSNPGQADLYF.

In this sample, this clone turned up once. This rearrangement joins TRBV23-1 to TRBJ1-2; D is perhaps TRBD1 (6 bases). TRBV23-1 is an ORF, and what it does is uncertain. V lost 8 bases, J lost 0 bases, and 13 bases lay in between. The CDR3 consists of 14 residues. CDR3 sequence reads: CASSPGTSNYGYTF. The CDR3 nucleotides read TGCGCCAGCTCCCCAGGGACATCTAACTATGGCTACACCTTC.

This sequence joins TRBV2 and TRBJ1-1; no firm D call. CDR1 SNHLY and CDR2 FYNNEI come from the germline V gene. V lost 2 bases to trimming and J lost 6 bases, with 13 bases between them. This CDR3 comprises 14 residues. In DNA, the CDR3 is TGTGCCAGCAGTGAACCCCTTGCGGGTTCTGAAGCTTTCTTT. Amino acids: CASSEPLAGSEAFF. Full variable domain (missing parts from reference TRBV2 and TRBJ1-1): EPEVTQTPSHQVTQMGQEVILRCVPISNHLYFYWYRQILGQKVEFLVSFYNNEISEKSEIFDDQFSVERPDGSNFTLKIRSTKLEDSAMYFCASSEPLAGSEAFFGQGTRLTVV.

The gene calls are TRBV9 and TRBJ1-1; TRBD1 matches at 7 bases. The V gene's germline CDR1 is SGDLS and CDR2 YYNGEE. J was trimmed by 8 bases and V by 5 bases; bases with no gene match: 6. This CDR3 has 12 amino acids. Here the CDR3 reads CASRRQGFEAFF. For the CDR3, the DNA is TGTGCCAGCAGAAGACAGGGATTCGAAGCTTTCTTT.